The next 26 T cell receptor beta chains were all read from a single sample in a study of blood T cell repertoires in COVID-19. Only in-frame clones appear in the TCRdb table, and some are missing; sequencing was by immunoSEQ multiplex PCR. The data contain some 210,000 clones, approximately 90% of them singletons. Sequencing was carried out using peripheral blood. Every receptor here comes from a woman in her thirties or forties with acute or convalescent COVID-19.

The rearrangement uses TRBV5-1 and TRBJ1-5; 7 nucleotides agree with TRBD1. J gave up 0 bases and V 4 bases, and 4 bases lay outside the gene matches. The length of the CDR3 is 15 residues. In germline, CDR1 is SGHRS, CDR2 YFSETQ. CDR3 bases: TGCGCCAGCAGCCCGGGGACAGTTAGCAATCAGCCCCAGCATTTT. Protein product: CASSPGTVSNQPQHF.

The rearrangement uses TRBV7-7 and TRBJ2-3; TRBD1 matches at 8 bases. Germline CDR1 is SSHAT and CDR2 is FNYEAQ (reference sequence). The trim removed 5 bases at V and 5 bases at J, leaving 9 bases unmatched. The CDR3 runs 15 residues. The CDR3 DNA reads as TGTGCCAGCAGCAAAACAGGGGGGAAAAGAGATACGCAGTATTTT. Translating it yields CASSKTGGKRDTQYF.

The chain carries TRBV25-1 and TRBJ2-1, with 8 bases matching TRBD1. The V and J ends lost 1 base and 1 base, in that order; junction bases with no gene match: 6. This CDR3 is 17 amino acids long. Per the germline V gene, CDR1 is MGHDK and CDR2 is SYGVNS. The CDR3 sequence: CASSEFHGTGSYNEQFF. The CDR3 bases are TGTGCCAGCAGTGAATTTCACGGGACAGGATCCTACAATGAGCAGTTCTTC.

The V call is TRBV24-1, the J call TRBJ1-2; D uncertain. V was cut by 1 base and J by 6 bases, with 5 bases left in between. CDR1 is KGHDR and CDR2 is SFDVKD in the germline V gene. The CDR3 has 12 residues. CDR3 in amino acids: CATSDFVHGYTF. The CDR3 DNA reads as TGTGCCACCAGTGATTTCGTCCATGGCTACACCTTC.

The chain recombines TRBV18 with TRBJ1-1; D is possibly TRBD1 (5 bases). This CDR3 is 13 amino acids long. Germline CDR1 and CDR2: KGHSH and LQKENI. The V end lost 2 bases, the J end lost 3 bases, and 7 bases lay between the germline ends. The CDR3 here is CASSPLGDTEAFF. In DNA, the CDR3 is TGTGCCAGCTCACCATTAGGGGACACTGAAGCTTTCTTT.

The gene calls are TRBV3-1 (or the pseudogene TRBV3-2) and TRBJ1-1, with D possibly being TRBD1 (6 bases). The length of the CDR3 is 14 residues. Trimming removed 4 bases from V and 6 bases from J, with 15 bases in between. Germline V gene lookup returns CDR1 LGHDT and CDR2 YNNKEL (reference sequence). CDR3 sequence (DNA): TGTGCCAGCAGCCGGGACACCTTGGGACCTGAAGCTTTCTTT. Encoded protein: CASSRDTLGPEAFF.

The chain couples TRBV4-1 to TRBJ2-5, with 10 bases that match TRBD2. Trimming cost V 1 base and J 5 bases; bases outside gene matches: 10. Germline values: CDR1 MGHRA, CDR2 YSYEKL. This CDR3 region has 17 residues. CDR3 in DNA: TGCGCCAGCAGCCAAGTGGAGCGGGGGGGCGATGAGGAGACCCAGTACTTC. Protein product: CASSQVERGGDEETQYF.

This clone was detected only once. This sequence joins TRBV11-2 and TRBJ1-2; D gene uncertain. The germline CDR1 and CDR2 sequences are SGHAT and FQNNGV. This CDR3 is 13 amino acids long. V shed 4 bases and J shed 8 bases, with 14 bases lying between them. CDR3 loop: CASSSREGGGYTF. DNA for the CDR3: TGTGCCAGCAGCTCAAGAGAGGGTGGAGGCTACACCTTC.

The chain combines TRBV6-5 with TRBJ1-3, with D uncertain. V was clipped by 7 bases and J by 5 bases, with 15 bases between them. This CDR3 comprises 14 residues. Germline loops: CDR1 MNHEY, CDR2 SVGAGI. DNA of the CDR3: TGTGCCAGCATGGAGATTTTCTCAAGAAACACCATATATTTT. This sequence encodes CASMEIFSRNTIYF.

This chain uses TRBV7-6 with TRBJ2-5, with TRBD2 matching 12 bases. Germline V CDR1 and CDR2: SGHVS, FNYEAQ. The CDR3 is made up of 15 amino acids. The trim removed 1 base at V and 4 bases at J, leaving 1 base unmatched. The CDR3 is CASSLELAGGETQYF. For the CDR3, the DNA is TGTGCCAGCAGCTTAGAACTAGCGGGGGGAGAGACCCAGTACTTC.

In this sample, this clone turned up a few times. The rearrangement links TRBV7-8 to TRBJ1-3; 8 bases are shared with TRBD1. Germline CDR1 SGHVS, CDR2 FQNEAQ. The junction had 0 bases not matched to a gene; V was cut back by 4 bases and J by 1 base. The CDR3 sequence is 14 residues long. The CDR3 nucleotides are TGTGCCAGCAGCTACAGGGGGTCTGGAAACACCATATATTTT. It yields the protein CASSYRGSGNTIYF.

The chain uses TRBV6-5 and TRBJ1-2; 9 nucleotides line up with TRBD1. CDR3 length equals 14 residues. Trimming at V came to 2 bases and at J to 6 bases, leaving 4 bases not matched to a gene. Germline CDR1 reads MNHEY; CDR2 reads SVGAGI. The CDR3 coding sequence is TGTGCCAGCAGTTACCCGGGACAGGGTGATGGCTACACCTTC. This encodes CASSYPGQGDGYTF.

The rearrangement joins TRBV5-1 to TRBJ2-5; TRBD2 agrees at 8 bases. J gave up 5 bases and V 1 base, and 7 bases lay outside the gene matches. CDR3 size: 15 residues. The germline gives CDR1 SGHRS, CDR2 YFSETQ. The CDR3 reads CASSLRRGAGETQYF. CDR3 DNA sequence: TGCGCCAGCAGCTTGCGGCGGGGGGCCGGGGAGACCCAGTACTTC.

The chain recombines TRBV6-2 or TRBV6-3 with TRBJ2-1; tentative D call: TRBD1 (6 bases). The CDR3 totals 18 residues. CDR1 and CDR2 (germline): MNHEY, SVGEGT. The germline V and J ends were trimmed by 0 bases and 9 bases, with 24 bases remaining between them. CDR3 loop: CASSYSRGHSYSNGEQFF. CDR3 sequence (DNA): TGTGCCAGCAGTTACTCGAGGGGACACTCCTACAGTAATGGTGAGCAGTTCTTC.

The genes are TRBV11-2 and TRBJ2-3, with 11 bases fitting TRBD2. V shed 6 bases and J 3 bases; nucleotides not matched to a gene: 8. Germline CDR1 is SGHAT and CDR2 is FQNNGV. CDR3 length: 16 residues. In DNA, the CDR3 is TGTGCCAGCAGACCAGTTAGCGGGGGGGCGACAGATACGCAGTATTTT. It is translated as CASRPVSGGATDTQYF.

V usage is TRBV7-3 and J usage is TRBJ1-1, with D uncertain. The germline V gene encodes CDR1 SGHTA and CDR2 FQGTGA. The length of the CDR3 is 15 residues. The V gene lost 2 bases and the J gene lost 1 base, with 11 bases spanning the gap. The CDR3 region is CASSLYRVPNTEAFF. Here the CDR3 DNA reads TGTGCCAGCAGCTTATATCGGGTTCCGAACACTGAAGCTTTCTTT.

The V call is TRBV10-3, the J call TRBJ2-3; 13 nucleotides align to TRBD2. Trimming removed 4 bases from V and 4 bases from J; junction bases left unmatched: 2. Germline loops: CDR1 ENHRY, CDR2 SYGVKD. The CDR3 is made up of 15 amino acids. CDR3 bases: TGTGCCATCAGTGGGACTAGCGGGGGCCCAGATACGCAGTATTTT. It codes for CAISGTSGGPDTQYF.

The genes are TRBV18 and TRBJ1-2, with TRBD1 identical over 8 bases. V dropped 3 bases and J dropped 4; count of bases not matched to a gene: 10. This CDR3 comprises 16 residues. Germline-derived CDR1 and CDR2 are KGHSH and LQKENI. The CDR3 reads CASSPEAGGFIYGYTF. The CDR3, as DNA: TGTGCCAGCTCACCGGAGGCAGGGGGCTTTATCTATGGCTACACCTTC.

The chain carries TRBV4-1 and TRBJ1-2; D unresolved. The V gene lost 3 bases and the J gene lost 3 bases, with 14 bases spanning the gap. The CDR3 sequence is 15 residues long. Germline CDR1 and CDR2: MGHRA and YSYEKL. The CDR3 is CASSHRLPGYYGYTF. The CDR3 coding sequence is TGCGCCAGCAGCCATCGACTCCCTGGGTACTATGGCTACACCTTC.

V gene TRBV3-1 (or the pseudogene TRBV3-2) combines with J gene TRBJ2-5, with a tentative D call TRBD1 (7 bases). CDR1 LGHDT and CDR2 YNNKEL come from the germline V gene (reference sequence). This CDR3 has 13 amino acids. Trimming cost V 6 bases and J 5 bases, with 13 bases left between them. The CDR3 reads CASRKEGAETQYF. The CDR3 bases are TGTGCCAGCAGAAAGGAGGGGGCGGAGACCCAGTACTTC.

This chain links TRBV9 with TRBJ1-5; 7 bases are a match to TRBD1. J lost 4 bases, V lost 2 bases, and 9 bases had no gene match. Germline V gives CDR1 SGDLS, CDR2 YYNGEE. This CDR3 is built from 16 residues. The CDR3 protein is CASSVGGTVGNQPQHF. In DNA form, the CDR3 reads TGTGCCAGCAGCGTGGGCGGGACAGTAGGGAATCAGCCCCAGCATTTT.

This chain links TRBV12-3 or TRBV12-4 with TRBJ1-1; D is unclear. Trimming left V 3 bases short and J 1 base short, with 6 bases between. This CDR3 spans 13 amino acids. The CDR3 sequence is CASSFRQNTEAFF. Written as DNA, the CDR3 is TGTGCCAGCAGTTTTAGACAGAACACTGAAGCTTTCTTT.

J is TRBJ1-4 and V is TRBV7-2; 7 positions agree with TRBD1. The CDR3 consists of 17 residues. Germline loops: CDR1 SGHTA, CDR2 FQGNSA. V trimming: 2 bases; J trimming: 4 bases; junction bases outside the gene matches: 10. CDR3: CASSLYSRTGGNEKLFF. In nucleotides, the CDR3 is TGTGCCAGCAGCTTATATTCCCGGACAGGTGGTAATGAAAAACTGTTTTTT.

The CDR3 region has the DNA TGTGCCAGCAGCCCTAGCATGGCAGATACGCAGTATTTT. Translation gives CASSPSMADTQYF. The V gene is TRBV11-2, the J gene TRBJ2-3, with D possibly TRBD2 on 5 matching bases. From germline, CDR1 is SGHAT and CDR2 FQNNGV. This CDR3 is built from 13 residues. Trimming stripped 5 bases from V and 4 bases from J, with 10 bases between.

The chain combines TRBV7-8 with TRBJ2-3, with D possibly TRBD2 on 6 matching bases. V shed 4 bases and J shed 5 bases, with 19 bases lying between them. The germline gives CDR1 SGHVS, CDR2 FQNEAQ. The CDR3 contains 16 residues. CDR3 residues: CASSSVRDSPGDTQYF. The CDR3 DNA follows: TGTGCCAGCAGCTCAGTCCGGGACTCACCCGGAGATACGCAGTATTTT.

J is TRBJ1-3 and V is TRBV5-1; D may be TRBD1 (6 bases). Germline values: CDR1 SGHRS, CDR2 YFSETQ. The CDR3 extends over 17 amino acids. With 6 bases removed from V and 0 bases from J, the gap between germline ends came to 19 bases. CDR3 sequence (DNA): TGCGCCAGCACCCCCGGTGGGGGCAAAAGCTCTGGAAACACCATATATTTT. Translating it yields CASTPGGGKSSGNTIYF.